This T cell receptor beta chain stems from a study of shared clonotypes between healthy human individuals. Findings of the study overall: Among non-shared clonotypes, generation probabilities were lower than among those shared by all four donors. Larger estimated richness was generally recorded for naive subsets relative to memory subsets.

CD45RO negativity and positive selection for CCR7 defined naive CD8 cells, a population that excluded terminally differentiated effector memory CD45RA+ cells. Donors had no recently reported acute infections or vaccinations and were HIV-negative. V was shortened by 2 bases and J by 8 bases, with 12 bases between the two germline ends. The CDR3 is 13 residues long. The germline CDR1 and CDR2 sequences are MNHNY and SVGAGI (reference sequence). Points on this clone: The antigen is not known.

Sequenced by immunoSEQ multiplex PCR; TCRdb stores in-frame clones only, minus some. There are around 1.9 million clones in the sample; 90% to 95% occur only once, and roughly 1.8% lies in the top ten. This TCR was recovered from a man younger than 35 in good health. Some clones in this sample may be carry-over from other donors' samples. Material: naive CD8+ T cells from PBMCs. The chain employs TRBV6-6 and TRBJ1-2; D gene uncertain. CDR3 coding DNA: TGTGCCAGCAGTTACAAGATCGGGGTCGGCTACACCTTC. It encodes CASSYKIGVGYTF.